The 21 T cell receptor beta chains listed next were all sequenced from one sample in a study of naive and memory T cell subsets. Study-wide findings and caveats: Especially in CD8 cells, naive repertoires contained a few larger clonotypes, possibly CD45RA-re-expressing memory cells.

Two oligonucleotides, mixed equimolar, formed the beta constant-region primer covering TRBC1 and TRBC2. Ligated cDNA was amplified by four rounds of PCR with nested alpha and beta constant-region primers and SP2. TCRdb re-called the UMI-ligation and nested PCR reads with MiXCR, one entry per CDR3 protein. The repertoire has about 150,000 distinct CDR3 sequences, over 20% of them found once; the top ten carry roughly 0.1%. No antigens are known for them. The specimen sequenced was naive CD4+ T cells from blood. These receptors all stem from a human donor in good health.

This clonotype was seen a few times. The V gene is TRBV7-2, the J gene TRBJ1-2; D gene ambiguous. The CDR3 is 14 amino acids. Germline CDR1 SGHTA, CDR2 FQGNSA. Trimming left V 0 bases short and J 3 bases short, with 8 bases between. The CDR3 loop reads CASSLATADYGYTF. As DNA, the CDR3 is TGTGCCAGCAGCTTAGCTACAGCAGACTATGGCTACACCTTC.

The sample holds a few counts of this clonotype. This chain uses TRBV6-6 with TRBJ2-2; no clear D. V lost 6 bases and J 2 bases, leaving 13 bases between the germline ends. The CDR3 is made up of 15 amino acids. Germline assignment: CDR1 MNHNY and CDR2 SVGAGI (reference sequence). This CDR3 reads CASRWMSQNTGELFF. DNA of the CDR3: TGTGCCAGCAGGTGGATGTCGCAAAACACCGGGGAGCTGTTTTTT.

J is TRBJ2-5 and V is TRBV5-1, with TRBD1 matching 11 bases. From germline, CDR1 is SGHRS and CDR2 YFSETQ. The CDR3 consists of 15 residues. With V trimmed by 4 bases and J by 5 bases, 7 bases remained unmatched. The CDR3 protein is CASSLRTGGLETQYF. The CDR3 bases are TGCGCCAGCAGCCTCCGGACAGGGGGCTTGGAGACCCAGTACTTC.

This clonotype was seen only a few times. The chain employs TRBV11-2 and TRBJ2-3; 7 positions agree with TRBD1. V shed 5 bases and J 5 bases; nucleotides not matched to a gene: 10. The CDR3 loop spans 15 amino acids. Germline values: CDR1 SGHAT, CDR2 FQNNGV. In DNA, the CDR3 is TGTGCCAGCAGCCTGGGACAGCTACTTGGAGATACGCAGTATTTT. Translation gives CASSLGQLLGDTQYF.

This clonotype was seen a handful of times. This sequence joins TRBV12-3 or TRBV12-4 and TRBJ1-1; D remains unclear. Trimming shortened V by 6 bases and J by 1 base, and 12 bases separated the two germline ends. The CDR3 contains 14 residues. The CDR3 nucleotides read TGTGCCAGCAGCCTAGGATTAGCGAACACTGAAGCTTTCTTT. Encoded protein: CASSLGLANTEAFF.

This clonotype has more than one count but fewer than ten. The J gene is TRBJ2-7, the V gene TRBV6-1; 7 bases map to TRBD1. After removal of 10 bases from V and 6 bases from J, the junction contained 12 bases not matched to a gene. The V gene's germline CDR1 is MNHNS and CDR2 SASEGT. The CDR3 contains 13 residues. The CDR3 region is CAISRDRVSEQYF. The DNA for the CDR3 is TGTGCCATAAGCCGGGACAGAGTCAGCGAGCAGTACTTC.

The sample holds a few counts of this clonotype. The rearrangement links TRBV20-1 to TRBJ1-1, with TRBD1 as a possible D gene (5 bases). Per germline, CDR1 DFQATT and CDR2 SNEGSKA (reference sequence). Trimming stripped 2 bases from V and 5 bases from J, with 15 bases between. The CDR3 has 14 residues. DNA for the CDR3: TGCAGTGCTAGACCGGGACCCCGTAGAACTGAAGCTTTCTTT. Protein: CSARPGPRRTEAFF.

In its sample, this clonotype was seen a few times. V and J are TRBV7-2 and TRBJ2-7; 7 bases map to TRBD1. The germline CDR1 and CDR2 sequences are SGHTA and FQGNSA. The CDR3 sequence is 15 residues long. With V trimmed by 5 bases and J by 1 base, 8 bases remained unmatched. The CDR3 reads CASSTRQGPSYEQYF. CDR3 sequence (DNA): TGTGCCAGCAGCACTAGACAGGGCCCTTCCTACGAGCAGTACTTC. Based on the CDR3 plus reference TRBV7-2 and TRBJ2-7, the full variable domain is GAGVSQSPSNKVTEKGKDVELRCDPISGHTALYWYRQSLGQGLEFLIYFQGNSAPDKSGLPSDRFSAERTGGSVSTLTIQRTQQEDSAVYLCASSTRQGPSYEQYFGPGTRLTVT.

This clonotype was observed at least ten times. The CDR3 nucleotides are TGTGCCACCAGCAGAGATTTTTCAGGGTTGTACACCATATATTTT. The encoded protein is CATSRDFSGLYTIYF. The rearrangement links TRBV15 to TRBJ1-3; weak D call: TRBD1 (5 bases). CDR1 and CDR2 (germline): LNHNV, YYDKDF (reference sequence). Trimming left V 0 bases short and J 8 bases short, with 14 bases between. The CDR3 spans 15 residues.

In this sample, this clonotype turned up a few times. The CDR3 is CASSLGLGDDTEAFF. The CDR3 DNA follows: TGTGCCAGCAGCTTAGGCCTGGGAGATGACACTGAAGCTTTCTTT. The rearrangement joins TRBV7-9 to TRBJ1-1, with unresolved D. The CDR3 covers 15 residues. V lost 1 base and J lost 3, with 12 bases in between. Germline V CDR1 and CDR2: SEHNR, FQNEAQ (reference sequence).

The chain joins TRBV28 to TRBJ2-5, with D possibly matching TRBD1 (6 bases). The CDR3 covers 13 residues. V lost 6 bases and J lost 5, with 13 bases in between. The germline V gene has CDR1 MDHEN and CDR2 SYDVKM. CDR3 nucleotide sequence: TGTGCCAGCAGGCATTCAGGGGTTGAGACCCAGTACTTC. Translated: CASRHSGVETQYF.

V usage is TRBV28 and J usage is TRBJ2-6, with D possibly called TRBD1 or TRBD2 (5 bases each). V lost 6 bases, J lost 1 base, and 13 bases lay in between. This CDR3 has 16 amino acids. CDR1 and CDR2 from the germline V gene are MDHEN and SYDVKM. In nucleotides, the CDR3 is TGTGCCAGCAGCCCGGGACCCGTATCTGGGGCCAACGTCCTGACTTTC. The encoded protein is CASSPGPVSGANVLTF.

The chain links TRBV29-1 to TRBJ2-7; D is uncertain. Germline CDR1 is SQVTM and CDR2 is ANQGSEA. CDR3 length: 12 residues. The germline V and J ends were trimmed by 8 bases and 1 base, with 12 bases remaining between them. DNA for the CDR3: TGCAGCTACTCGGGTCAGTCCTACGAGCAGTACTTC. This encodes CSYSGQSYEQYF.

This clonotype was counted between two and nine times. The chain links TRBV5-1 to TRBJ2-6; the D is unclear. Deletions cut 7 bases from V and 4 bases from J, with 12 bases between. Germline V CDR1 and CDR2: SGHRS, YFSETQ. The CDR3 is 14 amino acids. The CDR3 spells CASRSTSGANVLTF. The CDR3 DNA follows: TGCGCCAGCCGGTCGACCTCCGGGGCCAACGTCCTGACTTTC.

The V call is TRBV6-5, the J call TRBJ1-5; 8 positions agree with TRBD1. Germline-derived CDR1 and CDR2 are MNHEY and SVGAGI. The V and J ends lost 5 bases and 3 bases, in that order; junction bases with no gene match: 6. CDR3 length equals 15 residues. The CDR3 DNA reads TGTGCCAGCAGTCGGACAGGGCCTGACAATCAGCCCCAGCATTTT. This gives the protein CASSRTGPDNQPQHF.

This clonotype was detected only a few times. The rearrangement joins TRBV4-3 to TRBJ1-1; possible D gene TRBD1, 5 bases. Looked up from germline, CDR1 is LGHNA and CDR2 is YSLEER. This CDR3 spans 15 amino acids. Trimming shortened V by 4 bases and J by 2 bases, and 14 bases separated the two germline ends. Here the CDR3 reads CASSRIAGSNTEAFF. DNA for the CDR3: TGCGCCAGCAGCCGGATTGCAGGGTCTAACACTGAAGCTTTCTTT.

The genes are TRBV14 and TRBJ2-3; D ambiguous. The CDR3 has 19 amino acids. Trimming took off 1 base at V and 2 bases at J, with 22 bases between the two ends. Per the germline V gene, CDR1 is SGHDN and CDR2 is FVKESK. As DNA, the CDR3 is TGTGCCAGCAGCCAAGGTTTCCCAAATCAGCCTTGGGTCACAGATACGCAGTATTTT. It codes for CASSQGFPNQPWVTDTQYF. Using reference TRBV14 and TRBJ2-3 for the parts outside the CDR3, the full variable domain is EAGVTQFPSHSVIEKGQTVTLRCDPISGHDNLYWYRRVMGKEIKFLLHFVKESKQDESGMPNNRFLAERTGGTYSTLKVQPAELEDSGVYFCASSQGFPNQPWVTDTQYFGPGTRLTVL.

V usage is TRBV30 and J usage is TRBJ1-6; no firm D call. The CDR3 is made up of 14 amino acids. From germline, CDR1 is GTSNPN and CDR2 SVGIG (reference sequence). V was cut by 0 bases and J by 8 bases, with 11 bases left in between. The CDR3 bases are TGTGCCTGGAGTGTGTCCCGTCGGGATTCACCCCTCCACTTT. Translation: CAWSVSRRDSPLHF. Combining the CDR3 with reference TRBV30 and TRBJ1-6 gives the whole variable domain SQTIHQWPATLVQPVGSPLSLECTVEGTSNPNLYWYRQAAGRGLQLLFYSVGIGQISSEVPQNLSASRPQDRQFILSSKKLLLSDSGFYLCAWSVSRRDSPLHFGNGTRLTVT.

This clonotype was seen only once. CDR3 DNA: TGCGCCAGCAGCTTGGCCGCAGGGAGCTCCTACAATGAGCAGTTCTTC. As protein: CASSLAAGSSYNEQFF. The genes are TRBV5-1 and TRBJ2-1; D may match TRBD1 or TRBD2 (5 bases each). CDR1 is SGHRS and CDR2 is YFSETQ in the germline V gene. This CDR3 contains 16 residues. V was clipped by 0 bases and J by 0 bases, with 10 bases between them.

This clonotype was observed a handful of times. The chain employs TRBV6-2 or TRBV6-3 and TRBJ2-7; D not resolved. CDR3 length equals 12 residues. Germline CDR1 and CDR2: MNHEY and SVGEGT. Trimming shortened V by 4 bases and J by 9 bases, and 13 bases separated the two germline ends. The CDR3 coding sequence is TGTGCCAGCAGTTCACCGGAGAGGAGGCAGTACTTC. Translation gives CASSSPERRQYF.

The gene calls are TRBV7-6 and TRBJ2-1, with 7 bases identical to TRBD2. Germline V gene lookup returns CDR1 SGHVS and CDR2 FNYEAQ. This CDR3 region has 15 residues. V lost 1 base, J lost 2 bases, and 2 bases stayed unmatched. The CDR3 region is CASSLVGGPYNEQFF. CDR3 DNA: TGTGCCAGCAGCTTAGTGGGAGGGCCCTACAATGAGCAGTTCTTC. The full variable domain, in which reference TRBV7-6 and TRBJ2-1 provide the parts outside the CDR3, is GAGVSQSPRYKVTKRGQDVALRCDPISGHVSLYWYRQALGQGPEFLTYFNYEAQQDKSGLPNDRFSAERPEGSISTLTIQRTEQRDSAMYRCASSLVGGPYNEQFFGPGTRLTVL.